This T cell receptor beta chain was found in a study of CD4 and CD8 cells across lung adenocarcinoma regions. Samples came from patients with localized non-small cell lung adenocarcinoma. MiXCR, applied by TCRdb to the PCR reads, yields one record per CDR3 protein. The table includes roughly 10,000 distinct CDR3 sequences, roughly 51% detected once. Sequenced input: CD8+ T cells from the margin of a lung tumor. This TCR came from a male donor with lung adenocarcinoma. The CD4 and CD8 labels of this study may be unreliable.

The CDR3 sequence is CASSPNLGQGAFF. The CDR3, as DNA: TGTGCCAGCAGCCCGAATCTGGGTCAGGGAGCTTTCTTT. The chain is built from TRBV27 and TRBJ1-1, with D tentatively TRBD1 (5 bases). CDR3 length: 13 amino acids. CDR1 and CDR2 (germline): MNHEY, SMNVEV (reference sequence). The V gene lost 6 bases and the J gene lost 10 bases, with 18 bases spanning the gap.